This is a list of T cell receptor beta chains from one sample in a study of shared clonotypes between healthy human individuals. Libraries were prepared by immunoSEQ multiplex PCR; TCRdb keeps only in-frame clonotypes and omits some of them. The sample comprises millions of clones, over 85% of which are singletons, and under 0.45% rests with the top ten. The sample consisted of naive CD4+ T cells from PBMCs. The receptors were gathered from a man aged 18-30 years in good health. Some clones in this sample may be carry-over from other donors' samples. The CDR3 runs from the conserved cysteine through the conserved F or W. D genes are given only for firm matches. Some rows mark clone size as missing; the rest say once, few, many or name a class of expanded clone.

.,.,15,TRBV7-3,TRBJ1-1,CASSSMVGALTEAFF,TGTGCCAGCAGCTCAATGGTAGGGGCTCTAACTGAAGCTTTCTTT
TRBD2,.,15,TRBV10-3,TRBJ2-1,CATGLAGGKIYEQFF,TGTGCCACCGGACTAGCGGGGGGGAAAATCTATGAGCAGTTCTTC
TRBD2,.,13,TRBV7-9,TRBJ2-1,CASMAGGFNEQFF,TGTGCCAGCATGGCGGGAGGGTTCAATGAGCAGTTCTTC
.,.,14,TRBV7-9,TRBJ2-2,CASSLTDTTGELFF,TGTGCCAGCAGCCTGACAGATACCACCGGGGAGCTGTTTTTT
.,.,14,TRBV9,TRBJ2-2,CASSPRGYTGELFF,TGTGCCAGCAGCCCCCGGGGCTACACCGGGGAGCTGTTTTTT
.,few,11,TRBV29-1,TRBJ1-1,CSGMGDTEAFF,TGCAGCGGGATGGGGGACACTGAAGCTTTCTTT
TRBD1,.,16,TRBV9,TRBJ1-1,CASSVAGTGLPPSAFF,TGTGCCAGCAGCGTAGCCGGGACAGGGCTGCCACCCTCAGCTTTCTTT
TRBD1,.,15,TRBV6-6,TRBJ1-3,CASSYEGAGGNTIYF,TGTGCCAGCAGTTACGAGGGGGCCGGTGGAAACACCATATATTTT
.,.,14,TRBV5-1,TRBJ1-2,CASSIQGDNYGYTF,TGCGCCAGCAGCATACAGGGTGATAACTATGGCTACACCTTC
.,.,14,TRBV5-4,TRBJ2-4,CASSWDRERDIQYF,TGTGCCAGCAGCTGGGACCGTGAGAGAGACATTCAGTACTTC
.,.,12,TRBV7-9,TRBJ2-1,CASTLTWDEQFF,TGTGCCAGCACCTTAACGTGGGATGAGCAGTTCTTC
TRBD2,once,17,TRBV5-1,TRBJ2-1,CASSLTPLAGGNNEQFF,TGCGCCAGCAGCTTGACGCCACTAGCGGGAGGGAACAATGAGCAGTTCTTC
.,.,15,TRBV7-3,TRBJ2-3,CASSFEGRRADTQYF,TGTGCCAGCAGCTTCGAGGGTCGAAGGGCAGATACGCAGTATTTT
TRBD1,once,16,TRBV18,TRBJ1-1,CASSVGQGTSNTEAFF,TGTGCCAGCTCAGTGGGACAGGGGACCTCGAACACTGAAGCTTTCTTT
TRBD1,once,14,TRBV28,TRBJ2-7,CASGGTGAVGEQYF,TGTGCCAGCGGTGGGACAGGGGCCGTGGGAGAGCAGTACTTC
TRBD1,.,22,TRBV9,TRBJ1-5,CASSVDPWGADRGRESNQPQHF,TGTGCCAGCAGCGTAGACCCTTGGGGGGCGGACAGGGGGCGAGAAAGCAATCAGCCCCAGCATTTT
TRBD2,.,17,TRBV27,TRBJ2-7,CASSRRTTREVVDEQYF,TGTGCCAGCAGCCGGCGAACGACGCGGGAGGTTGTAGACGAGCAGTACTTC
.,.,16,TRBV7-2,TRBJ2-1,CASSRQIGPSYNEQFF,TGTGCCAGCAGCCGGCAAATAGGGCCCTCCTACAATGAGCAGTTCTTC
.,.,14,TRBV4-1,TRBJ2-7,CASSQGDGPYEQYF,TGCGCCAGCAGCCAAGGGGACGGCCCCTACGAGCAGTACTTC
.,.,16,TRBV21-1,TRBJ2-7,CASSKVRDRGLYEQYF,TGTGCCAGCAGCAAAGTCCGGGACAGGGGACTTTACGAGCAGTACTTC
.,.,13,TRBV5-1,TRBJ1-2,CASSFPPGEGYTF,TGCGCCAGCAGCTTCCCCCCGGGAGAAGGCTACACCTTC
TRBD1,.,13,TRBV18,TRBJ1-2,CASSPNDRVGYTF,TGTGCCAGCTCACCAAACGACAGGGTCGGCTACACCTTC